Here is one T cell receptor (beta chain) with its context. Antigen specificity is unknown. The data are from a study of shared clonotypes between healthy human individuals. Only Caucasian adults living in Nashville, Tennessee served as donors. Findings of the study overall: It was the few donors that limited the genetic and exposure-history diversity represented.

Per the study methods: Junction-only immunoSEQ data arrived without quality scores, meaning filtering differed. The assay was immunoSEQ multiplex PCR, and TCRdb's table has in-frame clones only and misses some. V, J and clone size are those of that table, while D and trimming were read from the DNA. The profile shows roughly 2,500,000 clones, 80% to 95% of them singletons. The receptor was isolated from a man aged 18 to 29 in good health. Some clones in this sample may be carry-over from other donors' samples. The sample comprised naive CD4+ T cells from PBMCs. Indicated subset: CD45RA+ positively selected.

The CDR3 DNA follows: TGTGCCAGCAGTGAAGGGGGCAGGGGCGCCTACGAGCAGTACTTC. Its protein product is CASSEGGRGAYEQYF. J is TRBJ2-7 and V is TRBV25-1; possible D gene TRBD1, 6 bases. Germline assignment: CDR1 MGHDK and CDR2 SYGVNS. This CDR3 is built from 15 residues. Trimming cost V 2 bases and J 2 bases, with 13 bases left between them.